This T cell receptor (beta chain) derives from a study of blood T cell repertoires in COVID-19. Study summary: T cells, B-cell-depleted T cells, or PBMCs supplied cDNA or gDNA.

Some clones are missing from TCRdb's copy, which holds only in-frame ones; the method was immunoSEQ multiplex PCR. There are 95,000 to 150,000 clones in the sample; about 80% occur only once, and just under 25% lies in the top ten. V lost 7 bases and J lost 4; bases outside the gene matches: 14. The CDR3 loop spans 17 amino acids. Germline CDR1 reads LNHDA; CDR2 reads SQIVND (reference sequence). This rearrangement joins TRBV19 to TRBJ2-2; TRBD1 aligns across 8 bases. This receptor was identified in a human donor in a cohort sampled during active COVID-19. The specimen was peripheral blood. The CDR3 sequence: CASKSDRTGLFTGELFF. In DNA form, the CDR3 reads TGTGCCAGTAAATCGGATCGGACAGGGCTGTTCACCGGGGAGCTGTTTTTT.